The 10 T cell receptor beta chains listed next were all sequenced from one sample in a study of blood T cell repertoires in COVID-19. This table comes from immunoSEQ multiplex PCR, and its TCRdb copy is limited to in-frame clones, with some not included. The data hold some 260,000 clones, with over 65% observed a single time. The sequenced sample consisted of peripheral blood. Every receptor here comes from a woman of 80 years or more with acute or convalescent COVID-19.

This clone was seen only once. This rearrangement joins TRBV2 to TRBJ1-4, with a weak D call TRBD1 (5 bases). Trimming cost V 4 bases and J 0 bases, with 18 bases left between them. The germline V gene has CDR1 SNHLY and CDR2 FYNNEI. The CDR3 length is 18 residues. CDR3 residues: CASSGPPRQTATNEKLFF. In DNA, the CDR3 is TGTGCCAGCAGTGGCCCTCCTAGACAGACTGCAACTAATGAAAAACTGTTTTTT.

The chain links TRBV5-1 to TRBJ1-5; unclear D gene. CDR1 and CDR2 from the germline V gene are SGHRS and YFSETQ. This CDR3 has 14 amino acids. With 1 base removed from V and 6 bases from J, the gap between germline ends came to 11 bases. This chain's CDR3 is CASSLTAGGQPQHF. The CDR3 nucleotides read TGCGCCAGCAGCTTGACGGCAGGTGGTCAGCCCCAGCATTTT. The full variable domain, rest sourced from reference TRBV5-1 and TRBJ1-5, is KAGVTQTPRYLIKTRGQQVTLSCSPISGHRSVSWYQQTPGQGLQFLFEYFSETQRNKGNFPGRFSGRQFSNSRSEMNVSTLELGDSALYLCASSLTAGGQPQHFGDGTRLSIL.

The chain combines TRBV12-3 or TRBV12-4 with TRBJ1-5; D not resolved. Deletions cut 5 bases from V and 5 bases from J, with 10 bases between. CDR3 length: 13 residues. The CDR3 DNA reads TGTGCCAGCAGTCTTGACGGGGATCAGCCCCAGCATTTT. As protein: CASSLDGDQPQHF.

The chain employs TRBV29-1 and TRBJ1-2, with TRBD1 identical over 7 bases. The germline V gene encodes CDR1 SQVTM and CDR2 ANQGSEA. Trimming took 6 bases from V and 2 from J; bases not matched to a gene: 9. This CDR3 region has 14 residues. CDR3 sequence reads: CSVAGGQENYGYTF. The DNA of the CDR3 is TGCAGCGTGGCGGGAGGACAGGAAAACTATGGCTACACCTTC.

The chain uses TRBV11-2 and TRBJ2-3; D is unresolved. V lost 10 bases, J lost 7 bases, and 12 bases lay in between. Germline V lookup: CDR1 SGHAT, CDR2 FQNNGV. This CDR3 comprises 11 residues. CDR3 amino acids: CATTNQNTQYF. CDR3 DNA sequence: TGTGCCACCACTAATCAAAATACGCAGTATTTT.

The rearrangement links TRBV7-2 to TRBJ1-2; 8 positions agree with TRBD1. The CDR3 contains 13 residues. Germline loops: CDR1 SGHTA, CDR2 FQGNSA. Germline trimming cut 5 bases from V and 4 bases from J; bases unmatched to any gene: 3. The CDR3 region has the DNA TGTGCCAGCAGCCCCGGACAGGGCTATGGCTACACCTTC. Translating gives CASSPGQGYGYTF.

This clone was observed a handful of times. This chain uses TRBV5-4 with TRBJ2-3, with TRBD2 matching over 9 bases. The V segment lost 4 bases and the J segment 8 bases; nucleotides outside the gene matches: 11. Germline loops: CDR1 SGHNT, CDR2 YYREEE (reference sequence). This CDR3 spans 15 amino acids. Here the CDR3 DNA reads TGTGCCAGCAGCACTGCGGGGGGGGCCGAGGGTACGCAGTATTTT. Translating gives CASSTAGGAEGTQYF.

This CDR3 reads CASRQQPGTGDGYTF. The CDR3 coding sequence is TGCGCCAGCAGACAGCAGCCAGGTACAGGGGATGGCTACACCTTC. The rearrangement links TRBV4-1 to TRBJ1-2; 7 nucleotides align to TRBD1. J gave up 6 bases and V 6 bases, and 13 bases lay outside the gene matches. CDR3 length: 15 residues. The germline CDR1 and CDR2 sequences are MGHRA and YSYEKL.

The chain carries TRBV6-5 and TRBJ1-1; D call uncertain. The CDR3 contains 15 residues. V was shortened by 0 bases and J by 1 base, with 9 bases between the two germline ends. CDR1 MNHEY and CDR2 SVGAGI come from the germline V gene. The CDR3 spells CASSYSREGNTEAFF. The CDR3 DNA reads TGTGCCAGCAGTTACTCGAGAGAGGGGAACACTGAAGCTTTCTTT.

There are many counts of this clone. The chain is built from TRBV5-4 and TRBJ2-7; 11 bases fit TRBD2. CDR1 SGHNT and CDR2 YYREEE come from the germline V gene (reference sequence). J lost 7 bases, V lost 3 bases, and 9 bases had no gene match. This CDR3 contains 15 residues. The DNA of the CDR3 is TGTGCCAGCAGCTCCTCGACTAGCGGGGCTACGGAGCAGTACTTC. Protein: CASSSSTSGATEQYF.